This passage covers 14 T cell receptor beta chains from one sample sequenced in a study of cytomegalovirus exposure and HLA in healthy donors. Using immunoSEQ multiplex PCR, the repertoire was profiled, and TCRdb retains in-frame clones only, with some absent. The sample includes about 150,000 clones, 94% of them seen just once. Sequencing input: PBMCs. The receptor source for this set is a man aged 18 to 30 in good health and CMV-seropositive.

The V and J genes are TRBV27 and TRBJ1-2; 9 positions agree with TRBD1. This CDR3 has 15 residues. CDR1 and CDR2 from the germline V gene are MNHEY and SMNVEV (reference sequence). Trimming took 5 bases from V and 3 from J; bases not matched to a gene: 7. Written as DNA, the CDR3 is TGTGCCAGCAGTCCGAACGACAGGGGGTACTATGGCTACACCTTC. Encoded protein: CASSPNDRGYYGYTF.

The chain has TRBV5-1 and TRBJ1-4; D uncertain. V was cut by 0 bases and J by 8 bases, with 8 bases left in between. The germline V gene encodes CDR1 SGHRS and CDR2 YFSETQ. This CDR3 is built from 13 residues. The CDR3 DNA reads as TGCGCCAGCAGCTTGGGGCAGAGGGAAAAACTGTTTTTT. It codes for CASSLGQREKLFF.

V and J are TRBV5-1 and TRBJ2-7, with 10 positions matching TRBD2. The V gene's germline CDR1 is SGHRS and CDR2 YFSETQ. With V trimmed by 0 bases and J by 1 base, 7 bases remained unmatched. The CDR3 sequence is 17 residues long. The CDR3 reads CASSLDASGRKSYEQYF. Written as DNA, the CDR3 is TGCGCCAGCAGCTTGGATGCTAGCGGGAGAAAATCCTACGAGCAGTACTTC.

The gene calls are TRBV2 and TRBJ2-7; 7 bases agree with TRBD1. V lost 6 bases and J lost 6; bases outside the gene matches: 2. Germline V gene lookup returns CDR1 SNHLY and CDR2 FYNNEI. The length of the CDR3 is 11 residues. In DNA form, the CDR3 reads TGTGCCAGCAGGAGACAGGGCGAGCAGTACTTC. This translates into CASRRQGEQYF. Full variable domain (outside the CDR3, taken from reference TRBV2 and TRBJ2-7): EPEVTQTPSHQVTQMGQEVILRCVPISNHLYFYWYRQILGQKVEFLVSFYNNEISEKSEIFDDQFSVERPDGSNFTLKIRSTKLEDSAMYFCASRRQGEQYFGPGTRLTVT.

This chain uses TRBV25-1 with TRBJ1-1; 8 nucleotides match TRBD1. The germline gives CDR1 MGHDK, CDR2 SYGVNS. The CDR3 length is 15 residues. V lost 6 bases to trimming and J lost 5 bases; unmatched junction nucleotides: 11. CDR3 protein: CASSAAGQGGTEAFF. CDR3 DNA: TGTGCCAGCAGCGCAGCCGGACAGGGAGGTACTGAAGCTTTCTTT.

The rearrangement uses TRBV11-2 and TRBJ1-2, with no clear D. Germline V lookup: CDR1 SGHAT, CDR2 FQNNGV. Deletions cut 1 base from V and 2 bases from J, with 8 bases between. The CDR3 is 14 residues long. The CDR3 spells CASSLAPGNYGYTF. As DNA, the CDR3 is TGTGCCAGCAGCTTAGCCCCGGGGAACTATGGCTACACCTTC.

The chain uses TRBV27 and TRBJ2-5, with 7 bases matching TRBD2. The CDR3 contains 13 residues. Germline V lookup: CDR1 MNHEY, CDR2 SMNVEV (reference sequence). V gave up 6 bases and J gave up 2 bases; unmatched junction bases: 3. The CDR3 here is CASRGSGQETQYF. CDR3 in DNA: TGTGCCAGCAGGGGTAGCGGGCAAGAGACCCAGTACTTC.

The V and J genes are TRBV27 and TRBJ2-1; D remains unclear. V was cut by 2 bases and J by 7 bases, with 9 bases left in between. Germline CDR1 is MNHEY and CDR2 is SMNVEV (reference sequence). The CDR3 has 13 residues. CDR3 sequence: CASSLGRLNEQFF. Here the CDR3 DNA reads TGTGCCAGCAGTTTAGGGCGCCTTAATGAGCAGTTCTTC.

The chain has TRBV11-2 and TRBJ2-3; 8 bases match TRBD2. CDR3 size: 14 residues. Germline loops: CDR1 SGHAT, CDR2 FQNNGV. Trimming took 6 bases from V and 1 from J; bases not matched to a gene: 3. The CDR3 protein is CASSATSGTDTQYF. Here the CDR3 DNA reads TGTGCCAGCAGTGCGACTAGCGGCACAGATACGCAGTATTTT.

The chain links TRBV6-1 to TRBJ2-3; D ambiguous. Trimming shortened V by 7 bases and J by 0 bases, and 14 bases separated the two germline ends. The CDR3 runs 15 residues. Germline values: CDR1 MNHNS, CDR2 SASEGT. As DNA, the CDR3 is TGTGCCAGCACAAAGACACGTACTAGCACAGATACGCAGTATTTT. It translates to CASTKTRTSTDTQYF.

The gene calls are TRBV13 and TRBJ1-2; D is ambiguous. Germline CDR1 PRHDT, CDR2 FYEKMQ (reference sequence). V lost 3 bases, J lost 4 bases, and 15 bases lay in between. This CDR3 has 15 residues. Written as DNA, the CDR3 is TGTGCCAGCAGCTTCTTCAGTACAGAGGGCTATGGCTACACCTTC. It yields the protein CASSFFSTEGYGYTF. Full variable domain (remainder filled in from reference TRBV13 and TRBJ1-2): AAGVIQSPRHLIKEKRETATLKCYPIPRHDTVYWYQQGPGQDPQFLISFYEKMQSDKGSIPDRFSAQQFSDYHSELNMSSLELGDSALYFCASSFFSTEGYGYTFGSGTRLTVV.

The chain links TRBV15 to TRBJ1-1; D gene unclear. This CDR3 is 17 amino acids long. Trimming shortened V by 1 base and J by 5 bases, and 20 bases separated the two germline ends. Germline CDR1 and CDR2: LNHNV and YYDKDF (reference sequence). The chain's CDR3 is CATSRAPRRALGTEAFF. The CDR3 coding sequence is TGTGCCACCAGCAGAGCCCCGAGGCGGGCGCTTGGGACTGAAGCTTTCTTT. Filled out from reference TRBV15 and TRBJ1-1, the complete variable domain reads DAMVIQNPRYQVTQFGKPVTLSCSQTLNHNVMYWYQQKSSQAPKLLFHYYDKDFNNEADTPDNFQSRRPNTSFCFLDIRSPGLGDTAMYLCATSRAPRRALGTEAFFGQGTRLTVV.

V usage is TRBV7-9 and J usage is TRBJ1-2; 8 positions agree with TRBD1. The germline V gene encodes CDR1 SEHNR and CDR2 FQNEAQ (reference sequence). This CDR3 comprises 14 residues. V was pared by 10 bases and J by 1 base, with 8 bases of the junction left unmatched. In DNA form, the CDR3 reads TGTGCCATCGAGGGGACAGGCCTTAACTATGGCTACACCTTC. This sequence encodes CAIEGTGLNYGYTF.

This chain links TRBV11-2 with TRBJ2-3; D not certain. Between the trimmed V and J ends, which lost 1 base and 10 bases, there was a span of 12 bases. The CDR3 contains 13 residues. CDR1 is SGHAT, CDR2 FQNNGV, per germline. The DNA of the CDR3 is TGTGCCAGCAGCTTAGGGGCCTTAGAAGCGCAGTATTTT. Its translation: CASSLGALEAQYF.